This T cell receptor beta chain derives from a study of beta chain features in type 1 diabetes. Study context: Comparable age, gender and cell yields were observed in patients relative to healthy donors. Study outcomes and limitations: The naive, central memory and Treg TCRB repertoires of patients appeared to be more similar to one another than those of healthy donors. Cells with high TCR expression could be over-represented by cDNA sequencing. Here, the possible influence of HLA type (on TCRB rearrangement) remained unresolved.

This clone showed up just a few times. Its antigen is undetermined. The CDR3 covers 15 residues. Germline CDR1 and CDR2: SGHTA and FQGTGA. V shed 2 bases and J 3 bases; nucleotides not matched to a gene: 7. The whole isolated RNA underwent reverse transcription, so sequencing captured expressed TCRB transcripts. Generated by immunoSEQ multiplex PCR, the TCRdb table keeps only in-frame clones and is missing some. The sample contains some 150,000 clones, 10% of which appear only once. The chain combines TRBV7-3 with TRBJ2-7; 7 bases match TRBD2. Sequencing input: naive CD4+ T cells from blood. This clonotype originated in a man in his late teens or twenties in good health. The CDR3 here is CASSLVAGEDYEQYF. The CDR3 nucleotides are TGTGCCAGCAGCTTAGTCGCGGGGGAAGACTACGAGCAGTACTTC. Using reference TRBV7-3 and TRBJ2-7 for the parts outside the CDR3, the full variable domain is GAGVSQTPSNKVTEKGKYVELRCDPISGHTALYWYRQSLGQGPEFLIYFQGTGAADDSGLPNDRFFAVRPEGSVSTLKIQRTERGDSAVYLCASSLVAGEDYEQYFGPGTRLTVT.